The rows below give T cell receptor beta chains drawn from one sample of a study of radiation and T cells in renal cell carcinoma. Produced via immunoSEQ multiplex PCR; TCRdb's table is partial and in-frame only. The data hold roughly 120,000 clones, with around 80% observed a single time. This material consisted of blood, taken from a patient whose treatment included radiotherapy and nephrectomy. The receptors stem from a woman in her fifties or sixties with renal cell carcinoma. Each CDR3 is given with its conserved first and last residue. A D gene is named only where the DNA matches it firmly. Some rows mark clone size as missing; the rest say once, few, many or name a class of expanded clone.

V gene	clone size	D gene	J gene	CDR3 DNA	CDR3 protein
TRBV7-2	-	TRBD1	TRBJ1-2	TGTGCCAGCAGCTACGGTGGACTCCGGGACAGGGGTACTCGCTACACCTTC	CASSYGGLRDRGTRYTF
TRBV27	-	TRBD2	TRBJ2-1	TGTGCCAGCAGTTCCTGGACTAGCGGGAGGGAGCAACAGTTCTTC	CASSSWTSGREQQFF
TRBV5-6	-	TRBD1	TRBJ2-7	TGTGCCAGCAGCCCGCTGACAGGGGGCGACTACGAGCAGTACTTC	CASSPLTGGDYEQYF
TRBV5-4	-	TRBD1	TRBJ1-4	TGTGCCAGCAGCTCCCGTCAGGGGGACCGAGTTTTT	CASSSRQGDRVF
TRBV15	-	TRBD1	TRBJ2-7	TGTGCCACCAGCAGGGACCGTATAGACAGGGGCTACGAGCAGTACTTC	CATSRDRIDRGYEQYF
TRBV19	few	-	TRBJ1-1	TGTGCCAGCGCTAGACAGCCGAACACTGAAGCTTTCTTT	CASARQPNTEAFF
TRBV25-1	-	TRBD1	TRBJ1-2	TGTGCCAGCAGTAGAGGACAGGGACTTAACGGCTACACCTTC	CASSRGQGLNGYTF
TRBV5-5	-	-	TRBJ2-7	TGTGCCAGCAGCACAACGAGCGAGCAGTACTTC	CASSTTSEQYF
TRBV4-1	-	-	TRBJ2-7	TGCGCCAGCAGCCAAGGGATTGGCGAGCAGTACTTC	CASSQGIGEQYF
TRBV28	-	TRBD2	TRBJ2-3	TGTGCCAGCAGCTTAGGTAGCGGGGTCGCAGATACGCAGTATTTT	CASSLGSGVADTQYF
TRBV6-5	-	TRBD2	TRBJ2-5	TGTGCCAGCAGTTACTATGCCTGGGGGGGCCAAGAGACCCAGTACTTC	CASSYYAWGGQETQYF
TRBV11-1	-	-	TRBJ1-2	TGTGCCAGCAGCGCTCTAGACAGTAGCGCTAACTATGGCTACACCTTC	CASSALDSSANYGYTF
TRBV28	-	-	TRBJ2-5	TGTGCCAGCAGTTCTGGGCGGGGCTGGGGGGAGACCCAGTACTTC	CASSSGRGWGETQYF
TRBV4-3	-	TRBD1	TRBJ1-6	TGCGCCAGTGGGACAGTAGTGGGGTCACCCCTCCACTTT	CASGTVVGSPLHF
TRBV28	once	-	TRBJ2-7	TGTGCCAGCAGTCACCGACGGCTCTACGAGCAGTACTTC	CASSHRRLYEQYF
TRBV18	-	TRBD1	TRBJ2-5	TGTGCCAGCTCGACCAGGGGGGAGACCCAGTACTTC	CASSTRGETQYF
TRBV28	once	TRBD1	TRBJ2-5	TGTGCCAGCAGGGGGACAGGGGGGGACCGGGAGACCCAGTACTTC	CASRGTGGDRETQYF
TRBV6-5	-	-	TRBJ1-2	TGTGCCACAACTGGGGGCTATGGCTACACCTTC	CATTGGYGYTF
TRBV27	-	TRBD1	TRBJ1-5	TGTGCCAGCAGTCCTGTTAGGGACAGGGTGCAGCCCCAGCATTTT	CASSPVRDRVQPQHF
TRBV2	-	TRBD2	TRBJ2-7	TGTGCCAGCAGTACTGACGGGGGGTCCTACGAGCAGTACTTC	CASSTDGGSYEQYF
TRBV7-3	-	TRBD2	TRBJ2-1	TGTGCCAGCAGCACAAGCGGGGGTAACTACAATGAGCAGTTCTTC	CASSTSGGNYNEQFF
TRBV28	-	TRBD1	TRBJ2-3	TGTGCCAGCAGAGCCGGGACAGGGGTAGATACGCAGTATTTT	CASRAGTGVDTQYF
TRBV28	-	-	TRBJ1-1	TGTGCCAGCAGTTTCCCTCCGACCGCTGAAGCTTTCTTT	CASSFPPTAEAFF
TRBV11-2	-	-	TRBJ1-4	TGTGCCAGCAGCTTAAAGACGGCCTTTAATGAAAAACTGTTTTTT	CASSLKTAFNEKLFF
TRBV19	few	TRBD1	TRBJ1-6	TGTGCCAGTAGTATCTCAAGTCTGACAGGGGGGAATTCACCCCTCCACTTT	CASSISSLTGGNSPLHF
TRBV6-1	-	-	TRBJ2-7	TGTGCCAGCAGTGGGGGGCCCTACGAGCAGTACTTC	CASSGGPYEQYF
TRBV19	-	-	TRBJ1-4	TGTGCCAGTAAAAGAGGTGCAACTAATGAAAAACTGTTTTTT	CASKRGATNEKLFF
TRBV7-2	-	TRBD1	TRBJ2-5	TGTGCCAGCAGCTCAGGGGGCGGACAGCAAGAGACCCAGTACTTC	CASSSGGGQQETQYF
TRBV28	-	-	TRBJ2-3	TGTGCCAGCAGTCTAACCTTCCCCACAGATACGCAGTATTTT	CASSLTFPTDTQYF
TRBV28	once	-	TRBJ1-1	TGTGCCAGCAGTTTATTGCGCGTTGACACTGAAGCTTTCTTT	CASSLLRVDTEAFF
TRBV6-4	-	-	TRBJ2-2	TGTGCCAGCAGTGACTCGGGGGGCAGAGGTACCGGGGAGCTGTTTTTT	CASSDSGGRGTGELFF